A selection of T cell receptor beta chains follows, all from one sample in a study of shared clonotypes between healthy human individuals. The data were produced by immunoSEQ multiplex PCR, yet TCRdb's version contains in-frame clones alone and is incomplete. The table has approximately 2,200,000 clones, about 93% seen once; the top ten hold about 1.8%. Sequencing input: naive CD8+ T cells from PBMCs. All receptors derive from a man aged 18-30 years in good health. Some clones in this sample may be carry-over from other donors' samples. Each CDR3 is given with its conserved first and last residue. Each record gives: clone size, D gene, V gene, J gene, CDR3 protein, CDR3 DNA. D genes are given only for firm matches. Size is omitted from some rows. Given values are once, few, many or a class for expanded clones.

>NA|NA|TRBV13|TRBJ2-7
CASSLVGQGLVEQYF
TGTGCCAGCAGCCTAGTTGGGCAGGGATTAGTCGAGCAGTACTTC
>NA|TRBD2|TRBV6-5|TRBJ2-7
CASSYGGDPYEQYF
TGTGCCAGCAGTTACGGGGGGGACCCCTACGAGCAGTACTTC
>NA|NA|TRBV11-3|TRBJ2-1
CASSPGLGRLDEQFF
TGTGCCAGCAGCCCCGGTCTGGGACGGCTGGATGAGCAGTTCTTC
>NA|NA|TRBV27|TRBJ1-2
CASSLGLDPNYGYTF
TGTGCCAGCAGTTTAGGGCTGGACCCCAACTATGGCTACACCTTC
>NA|NA|TRBV27|TRBJ1-5
CASSPGFNQPQHF
TGTGCCAGCAGTCCAGGCTTCAATCAGCCCCAGCATTTT
>few|TRBD1|TRBV19|TRBJ1-5
CASSATGGFGQPQHF
TGTGCCAGTAGTGCAACAGGGGGTTTCGGTCAGCCCCAGCATTTT
>NA|TRBD2|TRBV27|TRBJ2-3
CASSLYSGRTTDTQYF
TGTGCCAGCAGTTTATATAGCGGGAGAACTACAGATACGCAGTATTTT
>NA|NA|TRBV2|TRBJ1-3
CAINQANPGGNTIYF
TGTGCCATTAACCAAGCCAACCCCGGAGGAAACACCATATATTTT
>once|NA|TRBV7-7|TRBJ2-7
CASSSLRDGSSYEQYF
TGTGCCAGCAGCTCGCTCCGGGACGGAAGCTCCTACGAGCAGTACTTC
>NA|TRBD1|TRBV4-1|TRBJ1-4
CASSQDRTGGGEKLFF
TGCGCCAGCAGCCAAGATAGGACAGGGGGGGGTGAAAAACTGTTTTTT
>NA|TRBD2|TRBV7-6|TRBJ2-7
CASSSLAGHPYEQYF
TGTGCCAGCAGTTCCCTAGCGGGACATCCCTACGAGCAGTACTTC
>NA|NA|TRBV5-6|TRBJ1-1
CASSFGTTEAFF
TGTGCCAGCAGCTTCGGGACCACTGAAGCTTTCTTT
>NA|TRBD1|TRBV7-9|TRBJ1-1
CASSWGTGGLGEAFF
TGTGCCAGCAGCTGGGGGACAGGGGGGCTGGGTGAAGCTTTCTTT
>NA|NA|TRBV19|TRBJ2-6
CAVLRSGANVLTF
TGTGCCGTTCTTAGGTCTGGGGCCAACGTCCTGACTTTC
>NA|TRBD1|TRBV7-3|TRBJ2-6
CASSPWTGTGTGANVLTF
TGTGCCAGCAGCCCCTGGACAGGGACAGGTACTGGGGCCAACGTCCTGACTTTC
>NA|NA|TRBV28|TRBJ2-2
CASSFRSGNTGELFF
TGTGCCAGCAGTTTTAGGAGTGGGAACACCGGGGAGCTGTTTTTT
>few|NA|TRBV29-1|TRBJ2-2
CSVVEGSGELFF
TGCAGCGTTGTCGAGGGGTCCGGGGAGCTGTTTTTT
>few|NA|TRBV30|TRBJ1-2
CAWSVPWVDYGYTF
TGTGCCTGGAGTGTACCTTGGGTAGACTATGGCTACACCTTC
>NA|TRBD2|TRBV7-9|TRBJ2-5
CASSLDLAGIVETQYF
TGTGCCAGCAGCTTAGACCTAGCGGGAATAGTGGAGACCCAGTACTTC
>NA|NA|TRBV18|TRBJ2-1
CASSQGHPTYNEQFF
TGTGCCAGCTCCCAAGGACACCCTACCTACAATGAGCAGTTCTTC
>NA|TRBD2|TRBV7-6|TRBJ2-5
CASSSFGGGEETQYF
TGTGCCAGCAGCTCCTTTGGGGGAGGGGAAGAGACCCAGTACTTC
>NA|NA|TRBV27|TRBJ1-1
CASAVLGSWTEAFF
TGTGCCAGCGCTGTTTTAGGCTCGTGGACTGAAGCTTTCTTT
>NA|TRBD1|TRBV4-1|TRBJ2-7
CASSQEVYRGDRVSEQYF
TGCGCCAGCAGCCAAGAAGTTTATCGAGGAGACAGGGTTTCCGAGCAGTACTTC
>NA|TRBD2|TRBV30|TRBJ2-1
CAWSATSGNEQFF
TGTGCCTGGAGTGCTACTAGCGGGAATGAGCAGTTCTTC
>NA|TRBD2|TRBV9|TRBJ2-3
CASSVVAGPSTDTQYF
TGTGCCAGCAGCGTAGTAGCGGGCCCAAGCACAGATACGCAGTATTTT
>NA|NA|TRBV7-9|TRBJ2-1
CASSRSSYNEQFF
TGTGCCAGCTCGCGGAGCTCCTACAATGAGCAGTTCTTC
>NA|NA|TRBV9|TRBJ2-7
CASSVGPGPTSYEQYF
TGTGCCAGCAGCGTAGGGCCAGGGCCGACCTCCTACGAGCAGTACTTC
>NA|NA|TRBV7-9|TRBJ2-6
CASSLPRDSGANVLTF
TGTGCCAGCAGCCTTCCACGAGACTCTGGGGCCAACGTCCTGACTTTC